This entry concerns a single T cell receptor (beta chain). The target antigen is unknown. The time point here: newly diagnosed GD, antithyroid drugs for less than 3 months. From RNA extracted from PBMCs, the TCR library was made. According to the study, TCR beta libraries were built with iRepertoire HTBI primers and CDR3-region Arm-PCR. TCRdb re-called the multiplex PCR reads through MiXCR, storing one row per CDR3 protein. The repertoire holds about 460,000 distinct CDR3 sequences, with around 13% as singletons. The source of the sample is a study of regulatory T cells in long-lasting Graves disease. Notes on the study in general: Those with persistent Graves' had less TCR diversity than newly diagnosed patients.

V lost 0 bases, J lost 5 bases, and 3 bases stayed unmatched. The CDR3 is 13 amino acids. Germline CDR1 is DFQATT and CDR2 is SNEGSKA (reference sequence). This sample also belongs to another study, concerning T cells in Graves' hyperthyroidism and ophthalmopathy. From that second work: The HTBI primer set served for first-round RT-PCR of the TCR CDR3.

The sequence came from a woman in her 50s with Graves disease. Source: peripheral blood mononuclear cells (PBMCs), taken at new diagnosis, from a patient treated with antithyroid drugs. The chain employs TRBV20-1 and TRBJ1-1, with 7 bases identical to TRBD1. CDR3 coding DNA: TGCAGTGCTAGAGACCCGGACAGGACTGAAGCTTTCTTT. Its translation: CSARDPDRTEAFF.